The 31 T cell receptor beta chains listed next were all sequenced from one sample in a study of T cells after yellow fever vaccination. In TCRdb, the 5' RACE reads were re-called with MiXCR into one record per CDR3 protein. Here the sample spans almost 600,000 distinct CDR3 sequences, about 13% being singletons. This material consisted of PBMCs, taken on the day of the yellow fever booster vaccination. The receptors come from a man aged 30 to 39 who received the YFV17D yellow fever vaccine.

There are a few counts of this clonotype. The rearrangement joins TRBV7-2 to TRBJ1-2; 9 bases match TRBD1. The length of the CDR3 is 15 residues. With 0 bases clipped from V and 4 bases from J, the junction kept 3 bases outside the gene matches. The germline V gene has CDR1 SGHTA and CDR2 FQGNSA. CDR3 sequence (DNA): TGTGCCAGCAGCTTAGCGGACAGGGGTGGCTATGGCTACACCTTC. Translation: CASSLADRGGYGYTF.

CDR3 sequence: CASSQVLRPLSSRYEQYF. For the CDR3, the DNA is TGTGCCAGCAGCCAAGTTTTGAGGCCGTTGTCTAGCAGGTACGAGCAGTACTTC. V and J are TRBV3-1 and TRBJ2-7, with TRBD2 as a possible D gene (5 bases). The V gene lost 1 base and the J gene lost 4 bases, with 23 bases spanning the gap. Looked up from germline, CDR1 is LGHDT and CDR2 is YNNKEL (reference sequence). This CDR3 is 18 amino acids long.

The chain combines TRBV20-1 with TRBJ1-1; the D gene is possibly TRBD1 (5 bases). The CDR3 has 16 residues. The germline V and J ends were trimmed by 2 bases and 1 base, with 17 bases remaining between them. The germline gives CDR1 DFQATT, CDR2 SNEGSKA (reference sequence). The DNA of the CDR3 is TGCAGTGCTAGACCCCCCAGGGCCAACTCGAACACTGAAGCTTTCTTT. Protein product: CSARPPRANSNTEAFF.

The table lists this clonotype with a few counts. The chain carries TRBV12-3 or TRBV12-4 and TRBJ1-4, with no clear D. CDR3 length equals 13 residues. The V gene lost 10 bases and the J gene lost 0 bases, with 9 bases spanning the gap. The CDR3 DNA is TGTGCCACCGTGAGGTCAACTAATGAAAAACTGTTTTTT. Its translation is CATVRSTNEKLFF.

This clonotype turned up a few times. The rearrangement links TRBV20-1 to TRBJ2-5; TRBD1 or TRBD2 may be the D gene (6 bases each). With 2 bases removed from V and 4 bases from J, the gap between germline ends came to 11 bases. This CDR3 has 13 amino acids. Germline V gene sequence: CDR1 DFQATT, CDR2 SNEGSKA (reference sequence). As DNA, the CDR3 is TGCAGTGCTAGACGGGGGCAGGGAGAGACCCAGTACTTC. Protein product: CSARRGQGETQYF.

The chain is built from TRBV6-2 or TRBV6-3 and TRBJ1-1; TRBD1 matches at 8 bases. V lost 6 bases and J lost 3; bases outside the gene matches: 3. Germline V gives CDR1 MNHEY, CDR2 SVGEGT. The CDR3 is 13 amino acids. CDR3 DNA sequence: TGTGCCAGCAGACTACAGGGGGACACTGAAGCTTTCTTT. Protein: CASRLQGDTEAFF.

This clonotype was detected a few times. The chain carries TRBV27 and TRBJ2-1; TRBD1 matches 7 bases. Per germline, CDR1 MNHEY and CDR2 SMNVEV (reference sequence). V lost 6 bases, J lost 7 bases, and 6 bases stayed unmatched. The CDR3 has 13 residues. CDR3 in amino acids: CASRPIQGNEQFF. CDR3 in DNA: TGTGCCAGCAGACCGATACAGGGGAATGAGCAGTTCTTC.

The V and J genes are TRBV4-3 and TRBJ1-2; D gene uncertain. Trimming removed 1 base at V and 4 bases at J, with 16 bases between. This CDR3 has 16 residues. Looked up from germline, CDR1 is LGHNA and CDR2 is YSLEER. The CDR3 sequence is CASSQGGKGGGYGYTF. The CDR3 DNA is TGCGCCAGCAGCCAAGGTGGAAAAGGAGGAGGCTATGGCTACACCTTC.

This clonotype turned up a few times. This chain connects TRBV2 to TRBJ2-3; 12 nucleotides match TRBD2. From germline, CDR1 is SNHLY and CDR2 FYNNEI. The length of the CDR3 is 14 residues. J gave up 9 bases and V 8 bases, and 9 bases lay outside the gene matches. This CDR3 is CASGRLAGVVTQYF. DNA of the CDR3: TGTGCCAGCGGAAGACTAGCGGGGGTGGTCACGCAGTATTTT.

The rearrangement uses TRBV28 and TRBJ2-5; D unresolved. The CDR3 loop spans 11 amino acids. Germline V gene data show CDR1 as MDHEN and CDR2 as SYDVKM. The V end was cut by 11 bases, the J end by 2 bases, with 9 bases between. The CDR3, as DNA: TGTGCCTTAGGCGGACAAGAGACCCAGTACTTC. Translated, it gives CALGGQETQYF.

The V gene is TRBV5-1, the J gene TRBJ2-1, with D unresolved. Per germline, CDR1 SGHRS and CDR2 YFSETQ. V lost 0 bases and J 5 bases, leaving 6 bases between the germline ends. CDR3 length equals 13 residues. Here the CDR3 DNA reads TGCGCCAGCAGCTTGGGCAACAACAATGAGCAGTTCTTC. Translating it yields CASSLGNNNEQFF.

The chain uses TRBV12-3 or TRBV12-4 and TRBJ2-3; D is perhaps TRBD1 (6 bases). The CDR3 extends over 15 amino acids. V was shortened by 3 bases and J by 0 bases, with 10 bases between the two germline ends. The DNA of the CDR3 is TGTGCCAGCAGTTTCCACAGGGCTAGCACAGATACGCAGTATTTT. Translation: CASSFHRASTDTQYF.

Only one count was recorded for this clonotype. V and J are TRBV6-4 and TRBJ2-1; weak D call: TRBD1 (5 bases). Trimming stripped 2 bases from V and 7 bases from J, with 15 bases between. The CDR3 is 15 amino acids. Germline V gene sequence: CDR1 MRHNA, CDR2 SNTAGT. The CDR3 nucleotides are TGTGCCAGCAGTGACGGGGCCTCGGGTGGGAATGAGCAGTTCTTC. This gives the protein CASSDGASGGNEQFF.

The chain joins TRBV3-1 to TRBJ2-7; no clear D. Trimming took 4 bases from V and 2 from J, leaving 15 bases between them. This CDR3 has 15 amino acids. The germline gives CDR1 LGHDT, CDR2 YNNKEL (reference sequence). This chain's CDR3 is CASSLAETNPYEQYF. Here the CDR3 DNA reads TGTGCCAGCAGCCTTGCTGAGACAAATCCCTACGAGCAGTACTTC.

The chain has TRBV7-9 and TRBJ2-3, with D possibly TRBD2 on 6 matching bases. The CDR3 is 15 residues long. The germline CDR1 and CDR2 sequences are SEHNR and FQNEAQ (reference sequence). V gave up 0 bases and J gave up 2 bases, with 9 bases separating them. The CDR3 DNA reads TGTGCCAGCAGCTTAGCCCAGCGGGTCACAGATACGCAGTATTTT. Residues: CASSLAQRVTDTQYF.

This clonotype has just a few counts. The V and J genes are TRBV20-1 and TRBJ2-5; tentatively, D is TRBD1 or TRBD2 (6 bases each). This CDR3 is 17 amino acids long. The V and J ends lost 0 bases and 4 bases respectively, with 21 bases between them. Germline CDR1 is DFQATT and CDR2 is SNEGSKA (reference sequence). The CDR3 coding sequence is TGCAGTGCTAGAGATCTTAGCGGCCACAAAGGGGGAGAGACCCAGTACTTC. It yields the protein CSARDLSGHKGGETQYF.

This clonotype was counted only a few times. This chain links TRBV12-3 or TRBV12-4 with TRBJ2-2, with TRBD2 identical over 8 bases. The CDR3 sequence is 14 residues long. The ends lost 8 bases at V and 10 bases at J; junction bases unmatched: 12. Here the CDR3 reads CASGSSGTPEELFF. DNA of the CDR3: TGTGCCAGCGGAAGTAGCGGGACCCCAGAGGAGCTGTTTTTT.

This clonotype was detected only a few times. The J gene is TRBJ2-7, the V gene TRBV9; the match to TRBD2 covers 9 bases. Germline V gene data show CDR1 as SGDLS and CDR2 as YYNGEE. The CDR3 length is 14 residues. V dropped 4 bases and J dropped 6; count of bases not matched to a gene: 8. The CDR3 DNA follows: TGTGCCAGCAGCACCTCCGGGACTAGCTCCGAGCAGTACTTC. This codes for CASSTSGTSSEQYF.

This clonotype was counted at least ten times. The V call is TRBV5-1, the J call TRBJ1-1; 9 bases are a match to TRBD1. J lost 3 bases, V lost 3 bases, and 3 bases had no gene match. The germline V gene has CDR1 SGHRS and CDR2 YFSETQ. The CDR3 extends over 14 amino acids. The CDR3, as DNA: TGCGCCAGCAGCTCCCGGACAGGGGACACTGAAGCTTTCTTT. Translation gives CASSSRTGDTEAFF. Filled out from reference TRBV5-1 and TRBJ1-1, the complete variable domain reads KAGVTQTPRYLIKTRGQQVTLSCSPISGHRSVSWYQQTPGQGLQFLFEYFSETQRNKGNFPGRFSGRQFSNSRSEMNVSTLELGDSALYLCASSSRTGDTEAFFGQGTRLTVV.

This clonotype was detected a few times. The rearrangement uses TRBV7-2 and TRBJ1-5; weak D call: TRBD1 (6 bases). From germline, CDR1 is SGHTA and CDR2 FQGNSA. The CDR3 has 15 amino acids. V was cut by 5 bases and J by 3 bases, with 14 bases left in between. The CDR3 region is CASSPERGDNQPQHF. The CDR3 DNA reads as TGTGCCAGCAGCCCGGAGAGGGGGGACAATCAGCCCCAGCATTTT.

This chain links TRBV12-3 or TRBV12-4 with TRBJ2-5; 7 nucleotides line up with TRBD2. V shed 7 bases and J 4 bases; nucleotides not matched to a gene: 9. This CDR3 region has 14 residues. Here the CDR3 DNA reads TGTGCCAGCACCCTTGGGGGGGTAGGAGAGACCCAGTACTTC. As protein: CASTLGGVGETQYF.

The CDR3 reads CATSDFRGSRLFF. CDR3 DNA sequence: TGTGCCACCAGTGATTTTAGGGGGTCGAGGCTGTTTTTT. The V call is TRBV24-1, the J call TRBJ2-2; D possibly corresponds to TRBD1 (6 bases). Trimming removed 1 base at V and 13 bases at J, with 12 bases between. Germline V CDR1 and CDR2: KGHDR, SFDVKD. The CDR3 has 13 residues.

The rearrangement links TRBV11-2 to TRBJ2-1, with 12 bases fitting TRBD2. This CDR3 comprises 16 residues. Germline lookup yields CDR1 SGHAT and CDR2 FQNNGV. With V trimmed by 5 bases and J by 6 bases, 8 bases remained unmatched. CDR3 amino acids: CASSPLAGGTGNEQFF. Here the CDR3 DNA reads TGTGCCAGCAGCCCGCTAGCGGGAGGGACTGGCAATGAGCAGTTCTTC.

This clonotype was detected only a few times. This chain uses TRBV7-3 with TRBJ2-3; 7 bases are shared with TRBD2. Trimming took 5 bases from V and 4 from J; bases not matched to a gene: 9. The germline gives CDR1 SGHTA, CDR2 FQGTGA. The CDR3 loop spans 15 amino acids. The CDR3 region has the DNA TGTGCCAGCAGCATCGGGGGGAGTGGCCCAGATACGCAGTATTTT. It yields the protein CASSIGGSGPDTQYF. Full variable domain (missing parts from reference TRBV7-3 and TRBJ2-3): GAGVSQTPSNKVTEKGKYVELRCDPISGHTALYWYRQSLGQGPEFLIYFQGTGAADDSGLPNDRFFAVRPEGSVSTLKIQRTERGDSAVYLCASSIGGSGPDTQYFGPGTRLTVL.

This clonotype occurred many times. The chain combines TRBV7-8 with TRBJ2-1; D possibly corresponds to TRBD2 (5 bases). The CDR3 extends over 16 amino acids. Germline lookup yields CDR1 SGHVS and CDR2 FQNEAQ. V was pared by 2 bases and J by 6 bases, with 17 bases between. CDR3 sequence: CASSLSGADLTNEQFF. The CDR3 nucleotides are TGTGCCAGCAGCTTATCAGGAGCGGACCTAACCAATGAGCAGTTCTTC.

The chain links TRBV2 to TRBJ1-5, with 11 bases fitting TRBD1. Germline values: CDR1 SNHLY, CDR2 FYNNEI. Trimming cost V 1 base and J 7 bases; bases outside gene matches: 6. The CDR3 runs 16 residues. CDR3 sequence: CASSEGTGGAEQPQHF. The DNA for the CDR3 is TGTGCCAGCAGTGAAGGGACAGGGGGCGCGGAACAGCCCCAGCATTTT. Full variable domain (missing parts from reference TRBV2 and TRBJ1-5): EPEVTQTPSHQVTQMGQEVILRCVPISNHLYFYWYRQILGQKVEFLVSFYNNEISEKSEIFDDQFSVERPDGSNFTLKIRSTKLEDSAMYFCASSEGTGGAEQPQHFGDGTRLSIL.

This clonotype appeared many times. The chain combines TRBV7-2 with TRBJ2-2; D perhaps matches TRBD2 (5 bases). V was clipped by 4 bases and J by 5 bases, with 11 bases between them. Germline-derived CDR1 and CDR2 are SGHTA and FQGNSA. The CDR3 covers 14 residues. This CDR3 is CASSSVGGTGELFF. CDR3 coding DNA: TGTGCCAGCAGCTCGGTCGGAGGAACCGGGGAGCTGTTTTTT.

This clonotype appeared a few times. This sequence joins TRBV20-1 and TRBJ2-3; D assignment may be TRBD1 or TRBD2 (5 bases each). CDR3 length equals 13 residues. Germline CDR1 is DFQATT and CDR2 is SNEGSKA (reference sequence). V was pared by 7 bases and J by 0 bases, with 11 bases between. As DNA, the CDR3 is TGCAGTGGGATCCGGGACAGCACAGATACGCAGTATTTT. Protein sequence: CSGIRDSTDTQYF.

This chain connects TRBV6-6 to TRBJ2-7; no reliable D call. CDR1 MNHNY and CDR2 SVGAGI come from the germline V gene (reference sequence). This CDR3 has 11 residues. V shed 5 bases and J shed 5 bases, with 7 bases lying between them. CDR3 nucleotides: TGTGCCAGCAGTACCACCGACGAGCAGTACTTC. Translation gives CASSTTDEQYF.

This clonotype was counted a few times. The chain combines TRBV12-3 or TRBV12-4 with TRBJ2-2; D may be TRBD1 or TRBD2 (5 bases each). CDR3 size: 14 residues. The V and J ends lost 5 bases and 5 bases respectively, with 12 bases between them. The CDR3 reads CASSPRGGTGELFF. CDR3 DNA: TGTGCCAGCAGTCCTCGGGGCGGGACCGGGGAGCTGTTTTTT.

This clonotype was counted between two and nine times. The J gene is TRBJ2-7, the V gene TRBV29-1; D perhaps matches TRBD2 (6 bases). The germline gives CDR1 SQVTM, CDR2 ANQGSEA. The CDR3 extends over 16 amino acids. V was pared by 6 bases and J by 2 bases, with 23 bases between. The DNA for the CDR3 is TGCAGCGTCGCTGAAGGACGGCGGGGACCAGCCTACGAGCAGTACTTC. Residues: CSVAEGRRGPAYEQYF.